The clone carrying this T cell receptor beta chain was detected many times. Antigen specificity is unknown. These data originate in a study of T cells after yellow fever vaccination. Looking at the study overall: Any fraction with a low cell number was prepared using SMART-Seq v4 Ultra Low Input.

CDR3 size: 16 residues. The germline gives CDR1 SEHNR, CDR2 FQNEAQ (reference sequence). V lost 8 bases, J lost 3 bases, and 22 bases lay in between. 5'RACE template switching added a universal primer site and UMIs to TCR cDNA. TCRdb reprocessed the 5' RACE reads via MiXCR and lists one record per CDR3 protein. This sample has almost 70,000 distinct CDR3 sequences, with roughly 6% found just once. Broader study findings: A large majority of primary-vaccination clones showed up again after the booster (roughly 95% CD4, 88% CD8). The CD4 and CD8 compartments had a small share of their clonotypes in common.

The specimen comprised CD4+ T cells sorted from PBMCs, sampled approximately 15 days after the first yellow fever vaccination. This clonotype was sampled from a man younger than 35 who received the YFV17D yellow fever vaccine. This sequence joins TRBV7-9 and TRBJ1-1; D is possibly TRBD1 (5 bases). This CDR3 is CASGLLLGMGHTEAFF. CDR3 DNA: TGTGCCAGCGGCCTCTTACTAGGGATGGGGCACACTGAAGCTTTCTTT.